One and the same sample provided the 32 T cell receptor beta chains below, sequenced in a study of T cell clusters in autoimmune cytopenias. Roughly 38,000 genome equivalents of blood DNA were amplified for TRB. One tube held mixed TRB-A and TRB-B primer pools for touch-down PCR. TCRdb re-called the multiplex PCR reads and gives one entry per CDR3 protein, without DNA. Its table records approximately 16,000 distinct CDR3 sequences. Specimen: peripheral blood. The source is a human donor with an autoimmune cytopenia or autoimmune hepatitis (not recorded which).

The rearrangement uses TRBV12-3 or TRBV12-4 and TRBJ2-2; TCRdb outputs TRBD2, but without DNA this stays unchecked. The CDR3 runs 16 residues. CDR3: CASSPLVWLGGGELFF.

This clonotype ranks as medium-sized in terms of frequency. The chain uses TRBV27 and TRBJ2-3; TCRdb outputs TRBD2, but without DNA this stays unchecked. The germline V gene encodes CDR1 MNHEY and CDR2 SMNVEV (reference sequence). CDR3 length: 15 residues. The CDR3 spells CASSLFLPPTDTQYF.

The genes are TRBV6-1 and TRBJ2-3; there is no DNA to check the TCRdb D call of TRBD1. Germline-derived CDR1 and CDR2 are MNHNS and SASEGT. The CDR3 totals 12 residues. CDR3 sequence reads: CASSQGVDTQYF.

This clonotype is deemed medium-sized (0.01 to 0.1%) by its frequency. This chain uses TRBV27 with TRBJ2-3; as DNA is missing, the TRBD1 call by TCRdb cannot be tested. Germline CDR1 and CDR2: MNHEY and SMNVEV (reference sequence). This CDR3 comprises 15 residues. The CDR3 protein is CASIGQGVSTDTQYF.

This clonotype is labeled medium-sized (0.01 to 0.1%) based on frequency. J is TRBJ2-3 and V is TRBV29-1. The germline V gene encodes CDR1 SQVTM and CDR2 ANQGSEA. The CDR3 has 12 amino acids. The CDR3 sequence is CSFMPRADTQYF.

Measured by frequency, this clonotype is medium-sized. The chain joins TRBV29-1 to TRBJ2-3. CDR3 length: 12 amino acids. Germline V gene data show CDR1 as SQVTM and CDR2 as ANQGSEA. The CDR3 sequence is CSVESSTDTQYF.

The J gene is TRBJ1-5, the V gene TRBV27. The CDR3 length is 14 residues. From germline, CDR1 is MNHEY and CDR2 SMNVEV (reference sequence). CDR3 in amino acids: CASSLTNSNQPQHF.

J is TRBJ2-3 and V is TRBV19; TCRdb names TRBD2, which stays unverified in the absence of DNA. The CDR3 length is 16 residues. Germline CDR1 is LNHDA and CDR2 is SQIVND (reference sequence). CDR3: CASSPASGIRTDTQYF.

This chain links TRBV4-1 with TRBJ2-7; the D call from TCRdb, TRBD1, cannot be confirmed without DNA. The CDR3 loop spans 16 amino acids. Germline V gene sequence: CDR1 MGHRA, CDR2 YSYEKL. CDR3 sequence reads: CASSQAPDRGTYEQYF.

Frequency places this clonotype as medium-sized. This sequence joins TRBV19 and TRBJ2-6; TCRdb names TRBD1, which stays unverified in the absence of DNA. CDR3 length: 14 residues. Per the germline V gene, CDR1 is LNHDA and CDR2 is SQIVND (reference sequence). The CDR3: CASRSGAGANVLTF.

The chain recombines TRBV19 with TRBJ1-5; absent DNA, TCRdb's TRBD1 call cannot be checked. Germline V gene sequence: CDR1 LNHDA, CDR2 SQIVND (reference sequence). The CDR3 runs 15 residues. CDR3: CASSNRDRPHQPQHF.

V is TRBV6-4 and J is TRBJ2-7; the TRBD1 assignment by TCRdb is unverifiable without DNA. From germline, CDR1 is MRHNA and CDR2 SNTAGT. The CDR3 runs 16 residues. CDR3 residues: CASSLGGTGGTYEQYF.

The chain links TRBV6-1 to TRBJ1-2. Per the germline V gene, CDR1 is MNHNS and CDR2 is SASEGT. The CDR3 runs 16 residues. The CDR3 region is CASSYSNVNSPRGYTF.

The chain recombines TRBV6-6 with TRBJ1-1; TCRdb outputs TRBD1, but without DNA this stays unchecked. CDR3 length equals 16 residues. Germline V lookup: CDR1 MNHNY, CDR2 SVGAGI (reference sequence). The chain's CDR3 is CASSYSGGGMNTEAFF.

The J gene is TRBJ2-3, the V gene TRBV15; TCRdb picks TRBD2, but there is no DNA to check that call. CDR3 length: 16 residues. Germline V CDR1 and CDR2: LNHNV, YYDKDF (reference sequence). CDR3 sequence reads: CATSGGLAGGPDTQYF.

J is TRBJ2-1 and V is TRBV12-3 or TRBV12-4; TCRdb lists TRBD2, though no DNA is available to test this call. There are 16 residues in the CDR3. CDR3: CASSPWAGGTQNEQFF.

This clonotype shows up as medium-sized by frequency. This rearrangement joins TRBV29-1 to TRBJ1-1; TCRdb's assignment of TRBD1 cannot be checked, as there is no DNA. Looked up from germline, CDR1 is SQVTM and CDR2 is ANQGSEA. The CDR3 runs 14 residues. CDR3 amino acids: CSVDKVARGTEAFF.

According to its frequency, this clonotype is medium-sized. The chain links TRBV29-1 to TRBJ2-4; the TRBD1 assignment by TCRdb is unverifiable without DNA. The CDR3 has 12 amino acids. CDR1 is SQVTM, CDR2 ANQGSEA, per germline. The CDR3 reads CSVTGGGSIQYF.

This clonotype is deemed medium-sized by its frequency. The gene calls are TRBV19 and TRBJ2-5; TCRdb selects TRBD2, and the lack of DNA leaves this call unchecked. The CDR3 is made up of 17 amino acids. In germline, CDR1 is LNHDA, CDR2 SQIVND (reference sequence). CDR3 amino acids: CASSPTASGRRQETQYF. The complete variable domain, with remaining parts taken from reference TRBV19 and TRBJ2-5, reads DGGITQSPKYLFRKEGQNVTLSCEQNLNHDAMYWYRQDPGQGLRLIYYSQIVNDFQKGDIAEGYSVSREKKESFPLTVTSAQKNPTAFYLCASSPTASGRRQETQYFGPGTRLLVL.

This chain links TRBV20-1 with TRBJ2-6. In germline, CDR1 is DFQATT, CDR2 SNEGSKA (reference sequence). The CDR3 runs to 16 residues. The CDR3 here is CSARDPLRTGANVLTF.

The rearrangement links TRBV27 to TRBJ2-1; no DNA is available, so the TRBD1 call from TCRdb remains unchecked. CDR1 MNHEY and CDR2 SMNVEV come from the germline V gene (reference sequence). The CDR3 sequence is 16 residues long. The CDR3 sequence is CASKRLGQGTGTEQFF.

This chain connects TRBV6-1 to TRBJ2-3; the TCRdb D gene call, TRBD1, has no DNA to confirm it. The CDR3 has 14 residues. Germline lookup yields CDR1 MNHNS and CDR2 SASEGT. CDR3 sequence: CASSVAGGTDTQYF.

This chain links TRBV20-1 with TRBJ1-5. CDR1 is DFQATT, CDR2 SNEGSKA, per germline (reference sequence). The CDR3 sequence is 14 residues long. CDR3 protein: CSARGGNGNQPQHF.

This rearrangement joins TRBV6-5 to TRBJ2-1; the D call of TRBD2 rests on TCRdb alone, since no DNA is present to check it. The CDR3 extends over 17 amino acids. Germline V gives CDR1 MNHEY, CDR2 SVGAGI. The CDR3 loop reads CASSWPSGGAETNEQFF.

This rearrangement joins TRBV18 to TRBJ1-1. Germline CDR1 is KGHSH and CDR2 is LQKENI. This CDR3 has 15 amino acids. The CDR3 loop reads CASSEADRSNTEAFF.

This chain connects TRBV5-1 to TRBJ2-1; TCRdb calls TRBD2, which cannot be checked without DNA. This CDR3 is built from 15 residues. The germline CDR1 and CDR2 sequences are SGHRS and YFSETQ. CDR3 protein: CASSLAGTLHNEQFF. The variable domain in full, completed from reference TRBV5-1 and TRBJ2-1, reads KAGVTQTPRYLIKTRGQQVTLSCSPISGHRSVSWYQQTPGQGLQFLFEYFSETQRNKGNFPGRFSGRQFSNSRSEMNVSTLELGDSALYLCASSLAGTLHNEQFFGPGTRLTVL.

V usage is TRBV6-5 and J usage is TRBJ2-1; no DNA is available, so the TRBD2 call from TCRdb remains unchecked. Germline V gives CDR1 MNHEY, CDR2 SVGAGI. This CDR3 region has 20 residues. The CDR3 loop reads CASSYSNRGSGSKISNEQFF.

This chain connects TRBV13 to TRBJ2-2; TCRdb lists TRBD1, though no DNA is available to test this call. This CDR3 region has 15 residues. Germline assignment: CDR1 PRHDT and CDR2 FYEKMQ (reference sequence). This CDR3 is CASSLEGQGTGELFF. Full variable domain (missing parts from reference TRBV13 and TRBJ2-2): AAGVIQSPRHLIKEKRETATLKCYPIPRHDTVYWYQQGPGQDPQFLISFYEKMQSDKGSIPDRFSAQQFSDYHSELNMSSLELGDSALYFCASSLEGQGTGELFFGEGSRLTVL.

The V and J genes are TRBV5-6 and TRBJ2-7; the D gene TCRdb calls, TRBD1, cannot be checked with no DNA. This CDR3 spans 16 amino acids. CDR1 is SGHDT, CDR2 YYEEEE, per germline. CDR3 amino acids: CASSHWGTGPGYEQYF.

The chain employs TRBV11-1 and TRBJ2-7; TCRdb's D call, TRBD1, is unchecked because there is no DNA. From germline, CDR1 is SGHAT and CDR2 FQDESV (reference sequence). The CDR3 extends over 15 amino acids. CDR3: CASSLGIDRPYEQYF. The whole variable domain, filled in from reference TRBV11-1 and TRBJ2-7, reads EAEVAQSPRYKITEKSQAVAFWCDPISGHATLYWYRQILGQGPELLVQFQDESVVDDSQLPKDRFSAERLKGVDSTLKIQPAELGDSAMYLCASSLGIDRPYEQYFGPGTRLTVT.

The rearrangement links TRBV5-4 to TRBJ2-3. The germline V gene encodes CDR1 SGHNT and CDR2 YYREEE (reference sequence). The length of the CDR3 is 12 residues. The CDR3 loop reads CASSRIADTQYF.

The rearrangement uses TRBV18 and TRBJ1-2. CDR3 length: 13 amino acids. The V gene's germline CDR1 is KGHSH and CDR2 LQKENI. CDR3 residues: CASSPSENYGYTF. Drawing the rest from reference TRBV18 and TRBJ1-2, the complete variable domain is NAGVMQNPRHLVRRRGQEARLRCSPMKGHSHVYWYRQLPEEGLKFMVYLQKENIIDESGMPKERFSAEFPKEGPSILRIQQVVRGDSAAYFCASSPSENYGYTFGSGTRLTVV.